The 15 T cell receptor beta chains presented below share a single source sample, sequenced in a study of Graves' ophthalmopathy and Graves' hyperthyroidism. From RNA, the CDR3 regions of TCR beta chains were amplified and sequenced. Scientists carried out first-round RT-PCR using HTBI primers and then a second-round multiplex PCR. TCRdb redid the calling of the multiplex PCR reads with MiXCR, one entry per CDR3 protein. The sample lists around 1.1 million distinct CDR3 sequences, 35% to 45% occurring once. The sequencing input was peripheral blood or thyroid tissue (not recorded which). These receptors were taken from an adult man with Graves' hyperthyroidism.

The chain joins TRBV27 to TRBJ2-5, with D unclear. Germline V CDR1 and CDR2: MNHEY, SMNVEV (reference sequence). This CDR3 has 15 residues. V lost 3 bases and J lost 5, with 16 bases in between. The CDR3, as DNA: TGTGCCAGCAGTTTGACCCCAGGCATCATCGAGACCCAGTACTTC. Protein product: CASSLTPGIIETQYF.

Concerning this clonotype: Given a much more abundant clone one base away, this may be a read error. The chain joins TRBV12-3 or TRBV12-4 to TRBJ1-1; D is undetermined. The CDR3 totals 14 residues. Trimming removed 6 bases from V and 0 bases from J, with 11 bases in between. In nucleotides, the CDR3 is TGTGCCAGCAGGGGAGAAGGCCTGAACACTGAAGCTTTCTTT. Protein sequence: CASRGEGLNTEAFF.

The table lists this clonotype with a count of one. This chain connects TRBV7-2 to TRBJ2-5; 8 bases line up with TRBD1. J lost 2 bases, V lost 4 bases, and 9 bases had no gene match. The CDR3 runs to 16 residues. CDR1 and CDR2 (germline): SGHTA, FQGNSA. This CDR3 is CASSSRDRPEQETQYF. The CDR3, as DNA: TGTGCCAGCAGCTCCCGGGACAGGCCAGAGCAAGAGACCCAGTACTTC. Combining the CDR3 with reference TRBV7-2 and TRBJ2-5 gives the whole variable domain GAGVSQSPSNKVTEKGKDVELRCDPISGHTALYWYRQSLGQGLEFLIYFQGNSAPDKSGLPSDRFSAERTGGSVSTLTIQRTQQEDSAVYLCASSSRDRPEQETQYFGPGTRLLVL.

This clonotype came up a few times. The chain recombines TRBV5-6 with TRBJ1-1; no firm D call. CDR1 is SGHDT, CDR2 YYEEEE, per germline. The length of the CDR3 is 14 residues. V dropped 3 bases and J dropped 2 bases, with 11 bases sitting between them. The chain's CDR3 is CASSSGGPNTEAFF. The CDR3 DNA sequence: TGTGCCAGCAGCTCGGGAGGGCCCAACACTGAAGCTTTCTTT.

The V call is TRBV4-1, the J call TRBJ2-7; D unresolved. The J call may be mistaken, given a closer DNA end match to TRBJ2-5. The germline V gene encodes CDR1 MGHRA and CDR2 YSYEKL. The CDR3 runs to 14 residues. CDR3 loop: CASSQDWNQETQYF. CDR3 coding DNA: TGCGCCAGCAGCCAAGATTGGAACCAAGAGACCCAGTACTTC.

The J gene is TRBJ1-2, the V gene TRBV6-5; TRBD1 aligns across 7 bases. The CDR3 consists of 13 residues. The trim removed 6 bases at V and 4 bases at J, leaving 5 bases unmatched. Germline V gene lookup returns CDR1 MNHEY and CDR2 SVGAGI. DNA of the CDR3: TGTGCCAGCAGGGCGACAGGGCCCTATGGCTACACCTTC. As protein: CASRATGPYGYTF.

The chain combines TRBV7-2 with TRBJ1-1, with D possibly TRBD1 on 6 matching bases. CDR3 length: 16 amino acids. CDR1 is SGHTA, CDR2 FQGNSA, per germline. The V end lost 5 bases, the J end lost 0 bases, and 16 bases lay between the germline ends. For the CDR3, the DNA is TGTGCCAGCAGCCCGAACAGGGCCCCCCTGAACACTGAAGCTTTCTTT. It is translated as CASSPNRAPLNTEAFF.

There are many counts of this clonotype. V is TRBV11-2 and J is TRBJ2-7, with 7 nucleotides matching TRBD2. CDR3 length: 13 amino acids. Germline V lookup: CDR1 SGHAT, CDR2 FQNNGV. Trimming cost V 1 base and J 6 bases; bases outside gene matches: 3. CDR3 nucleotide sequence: TGTGCCAGCAGCTTAGTCTCGGGAGGCGAGCAGTACTTC. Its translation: CASSLVSGGEQYF.

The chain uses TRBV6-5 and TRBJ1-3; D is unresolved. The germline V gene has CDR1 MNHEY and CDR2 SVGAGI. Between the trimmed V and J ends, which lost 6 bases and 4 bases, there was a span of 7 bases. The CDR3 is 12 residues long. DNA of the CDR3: TGTGCCAGCAGATCGACGGGAAACACCATATATTTT. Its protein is CASRSTGNTIYF.

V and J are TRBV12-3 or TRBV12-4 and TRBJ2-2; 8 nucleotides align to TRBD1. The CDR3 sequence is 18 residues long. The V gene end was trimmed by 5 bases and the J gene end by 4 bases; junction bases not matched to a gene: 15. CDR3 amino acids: CASSPGTGGTRGTGELFF. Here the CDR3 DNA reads TGTGCCAGCAGTCCTGGGACAGGTGGAACTAGGGGCACCGGGGAGCTGTTTTTT.

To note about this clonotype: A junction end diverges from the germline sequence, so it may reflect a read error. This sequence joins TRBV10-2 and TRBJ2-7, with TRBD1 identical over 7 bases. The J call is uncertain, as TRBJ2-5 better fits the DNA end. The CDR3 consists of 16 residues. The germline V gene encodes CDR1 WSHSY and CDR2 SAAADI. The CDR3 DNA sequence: TGTGCCAGCAGTGAGGGGGTGGTGACAGGGACAGAGACCCAGTACTTC. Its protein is CASSEGVVTGTETQYF.

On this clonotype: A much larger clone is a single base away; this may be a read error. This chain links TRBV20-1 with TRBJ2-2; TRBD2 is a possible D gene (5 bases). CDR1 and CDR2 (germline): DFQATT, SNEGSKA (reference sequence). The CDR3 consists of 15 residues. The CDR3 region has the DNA TGCAGTACTAGTCGTGTGGCAACTTACACCGGGGAGCTGTTTTTT. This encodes CSTSRVATYTGELFF.

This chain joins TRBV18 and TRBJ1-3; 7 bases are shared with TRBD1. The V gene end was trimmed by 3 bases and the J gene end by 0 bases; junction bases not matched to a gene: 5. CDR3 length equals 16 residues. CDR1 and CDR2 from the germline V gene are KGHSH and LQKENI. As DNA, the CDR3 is TGTGCCAGCTCACCGGGACAGCGGCTCTCTGGAAACACCATATATTTT. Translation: CASSPGQRLSGNTIYF. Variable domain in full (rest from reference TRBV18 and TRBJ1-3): NAGVMQNPRHLVRRRGQEARLRCSPMKGHSHVYWYRQLPEEGLKFMVYLQKENIIDESGMPKERFSAEFPKEGPSILRIQQVVRGDSAAYFCASSPGQRLSGNTIYFGEGSWLTVV.

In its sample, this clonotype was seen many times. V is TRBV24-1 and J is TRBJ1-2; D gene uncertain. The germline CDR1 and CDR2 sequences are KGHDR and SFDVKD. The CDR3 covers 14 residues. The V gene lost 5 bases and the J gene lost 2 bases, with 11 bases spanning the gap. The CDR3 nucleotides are TGTGCCACCAGTGCGTCGGGCCGAAACTATGGCTACACCTTC. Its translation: CATSASGRNYGYTF.

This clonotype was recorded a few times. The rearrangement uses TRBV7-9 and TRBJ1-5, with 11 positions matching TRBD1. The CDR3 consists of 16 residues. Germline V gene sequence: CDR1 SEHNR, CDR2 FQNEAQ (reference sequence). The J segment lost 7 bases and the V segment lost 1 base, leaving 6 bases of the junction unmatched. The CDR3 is CASSLGTGGARQPQHF. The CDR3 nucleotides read TGTGCCAGCAGCTTAGGGACAGGGGGCGCAAGGCAGCCCCAGCATTTT.